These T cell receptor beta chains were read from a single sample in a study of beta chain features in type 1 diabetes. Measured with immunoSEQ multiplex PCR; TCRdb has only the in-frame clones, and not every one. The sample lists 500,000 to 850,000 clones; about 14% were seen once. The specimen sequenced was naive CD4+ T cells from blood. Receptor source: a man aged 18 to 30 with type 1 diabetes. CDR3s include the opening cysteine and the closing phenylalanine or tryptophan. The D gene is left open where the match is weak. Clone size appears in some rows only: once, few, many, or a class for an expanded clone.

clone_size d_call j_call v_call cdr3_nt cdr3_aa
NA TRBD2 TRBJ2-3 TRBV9 TGTGCCAGCGCTAGCGGGGTGGGGGATACGCAGTATTTT CASASGVGDTQYF
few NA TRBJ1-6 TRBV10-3 TGTGCCATCAGGCTAGGTGCGGGTAATTCACCCCTCCACTTT CAIRLGAGNSPLHF
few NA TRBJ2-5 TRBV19 TGTGCCAGTAGTATTATCATCGGACCTTGGGAGACCCAGTACTTC CASSIIIGPWETQYF
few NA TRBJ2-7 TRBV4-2 TGTGCCAGCAGCCAAGACCCTTCTCACGAGCAGTACTTC CASSQDPSHEQYF
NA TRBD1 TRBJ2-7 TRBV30 TGTGCCTGGAGGTTGACGGGACAGGGGCAATACGAGCAGTACTTC CAWRLTGQGQYEQYF
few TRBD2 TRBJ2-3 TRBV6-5 TGTGCCAGCAGTTCACCGACTAGCGGGAGCACAGATACGCAGTATTTT CASSSPTSGSTDTQYF
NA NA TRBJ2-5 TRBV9 TGTGCCAGCAGCGTAGACCTCCAAGAGACCCAGTACTTC CASSVDLQETQYF
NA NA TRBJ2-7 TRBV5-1 TGCGCCAGCCGACATGGGACAATCCTTAGCTACGAGCAGTACTTC CASRHGTILSYEQYF
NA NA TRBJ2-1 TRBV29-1 TGCAGCTCTAAGACAGGATGGGACAATGAGCAGTTCTTC CSSKTGWDNEQFF
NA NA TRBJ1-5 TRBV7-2 TGTGCCAGCAGCTTAGCTAATCAGCCCCAGCATTTT CASSLANQPQHF
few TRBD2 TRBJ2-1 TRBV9 TGTGCCAGCAGCGTAGAGAATAGCGGGAGAACAACCCAGTTCTTC CASSVENSGRTTQFF
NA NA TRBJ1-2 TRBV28 TGTGCCAGCAGTTCGGGCGCGGGGCACTATGGCTACACCTTC CASSSGAGHYGYTF
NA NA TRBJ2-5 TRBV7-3 TGTGCCAGCAGCCAGGGGCGGGTCCAAGAGACCCAGTACTTC CASSQGRVQETQYF
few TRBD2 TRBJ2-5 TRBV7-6 TGTGCCAGCAGCCAACGACTAGCGGGGGGGATTTGGCAAGAGACCCAGTACTTC CASSQRLAGGIWQETQYF